The 15 T cell receptor beta chains below all came from one sample that was sequenced in a study of PD-1 blockade in classical Hodgkin lymphoma (dated by TCRdb to 2018 to 2021). Library prep was done by the immunoSEQ multiplex PCR assay. TCRdb carries this immuneACCESS record with in-frame sequences only. Its versions omit some clonotypes, under half of them owing to an unresolved V gene in the studies checked, with the rest unexplained. The sample profile shows about 25,000 clones; 80% of them were found once. The top ten clones comprise approximately 3% of the sample. This specimen's time point label, per the study, means: cycle 4 day 1 (C4D1), after 6 weeks of nivolumab. Relapse after autologous stem cell transplantation had occurred in all trial patients, and cohorts A, B and C were distinguished by prior brentuximab vedotin exposure. Using a Miltenyi CD4+ T cell isolation kit, CD4+ T cells were purified from thawed PBMCs through magnetic negative selection.

Here the sequenced sample was CD4+ T cells from blood, taken before the fourth cycle of nivolumab. Receptors originate from a human donor with classical Hodgkin lymphoma.

The chain employs TRBV25-1 and TRBJ2-6; D is perhaps TRBD1 (5 bases). V lost 8 bases, J lost 1 base, and 12 bases lay in between. The CDR3 has 15 amino acids. Germline V gives CDR1 MGHDK, CDR2 SYGVNS. The CDR3 protein is CASSIPGSGANVLTF. The DNA for the CDR3 is TGTGCCAGCTCTATCCCAGGGTCTGGGGCCAACGTCCTGACTTTC.

This chain uses TRBV9 with TRBJ1-1; unclear D gene. Germline V gene lookup returns CDR1 SGDLS and CDR2 YYNGEE. V was pared by 0 bases and J by 4 bases, with 16 bases between. This CDR3 has 16 residues. For the CDR3, the DNA is TGTGCCAGCAGCGTAGTGGGGAAATTGGTAGGCACTGAAGCTTTCTTT. It specifies CASSVVGKLVGTEAFF.

The V gene is TRBV19, the J gene TRBJ1-1, with D possibly TRBD1 on 6 matching bases. Germline values: CDR1 LNHDA, CDR2 SQIVND (reference sequence). Trimming shortened V by 4 bases and J by 8 bases, and 11 bases separated the two germline ends. This CDR3 spans 12 amino acids. The DNA for the CDR3 is TGTGCCAGTAGTACCTCAGGGGTGGAAGCTTTCTTT. This sequence encodes CASSTSGVEAFF.

This chain connects TRBV5-1 to TRBJ2-3; TRBD2 matches 15 bases. Germline loops: CDR1 SGHRS, CDR2 YFSETQ. The length of the CDR3 is 17 residues. The V gene end was trimmed by 1 base and the J gene end by 3 bases; junction bases not matched to a gene: 3. Here the CDR3 reads CASSLLGTSGGTDTQYF. CDR3 bases: TGCGCCAGCAGCTTGTTGGGGACTAGCGGGGGGACAGATACGCAGTATTTT.

This clone has only a few counts. The chain joins TRBV9 to TRBJ1-6, with 9 positions matching TRBD1. CDR1 SGDLS and CDR2 YYNGEE come from the germline V gene. The junction had 7 bases not matched to a gene; V was cut back by 0 bases and J by 9 bases. The CDR3 is 16 amino acids. The CDR3 loop reads CASSVGWDRDFSPLHF. CDR3 DNA: TGTGCCAGCAGCGTAGGCTGGGACAGGGATTTTTCACCCCTCCACTTT.

This clone appeared a single time. The chain uses TRBV7-9 and TRBJ2-5; D remains unclear. Germline-derived CDR1 and CDR2 are SEHNR and FQNEAQ (reference sequence). Trimming cost V 8 bases and J 5 bases, with 15 bases left between them. The CDR3 runs 13 residues. As DNA, the CDR3 is TGTGCCAGCGGCGAGACCTCAATGGAGACCCAGTACTTC. Translating gives CASGETSMETQYF.

This clone was seen a handful of times. The chain carries TRBV28 and TRBJ2-3; TRBD2 agrees at 9 bases. This CDR3 has 16 amino acids. The germline CDR1 and CDR2 sequences are MDHEN and SYDVKM. The V gene end was trimmed by 2 bases and the J gene end by 3 bases; junction bases not matched to a gene: 6. The CDR3 region has the DNA TGTGCCAGCAGTTTAAGTTCTAGCGGGGATACAGATACGCAGTATTTT. It codes for CASSLSSSGDTDTQYF.

This clone was found a few times. This chain connects TRBV5-1 to TRBJ2-2; 7 bases map to TRBD1. The J segment lost 5 bases and the V segment lost 4 bases, leaving 8 bases of the junction unmatched. The V gene's germline CDR1 is SGHRS and CDR2 YFSETQ. The CDR3 loop spans 15 amino acids. CDR3 coding DNA: TGCGCCAGCAGCCTACGACAGGGTGGTACCGGGGAGCTGTTTTTT. This sequence encodes CASSLRQGGTGELFF.

This clone was picked up a small number of times. The chain carries TRBV5-8 and TRBJ2-1; TRBD1 matches 7 bases. Germline V CDR1 and CDR2: SGHTS, YDEGEE. CDR3 length: 16 amino acids. J lost 12 bases, V lost 1 base, and 16 bases had no gene match. The CDR3 DNA follows: TGTGCCAGCAGCTTGCCCCGGACAGGTCGAACTCTGGGGCAGTTCTTC. It specifies CASSLPRTGRTLGQFF. Full variable domain (remainder filled in from reference TRBV5-8 and TRBJ2-1): EAGVTQSPTHLIKTRGQQATLRCSPISGHTSVYWYQQALGLGLQFLLWYDEGEERNRGNFPPRFSGRQFPNYSSELNVNALELEDSALYLCASSLPRTGRTLGQFFGPGTRLTVL.

The CDR3 sequence: CASSYTTTGHSYEQYF. CDR3 DNA: TGTGCCAGCAGTTATACGACGACAGGGCACTCCTACGAGCAGTACTTC. The rearrangement links TRBV6-5 to TRBJ2-7, with 7 bases fitting TRBD1. Unmatched junction bases numbered 8, after V lost 3 bases and J lost 0 bases. Looked up from germline, CDR1 is MNHEY and CDR2 is SVGAGI. The CDR3 covers 16 residues.

The V and J genes are TRBV21-1 and TRBJ2-5; the table names TRBD2, a call not compared with the DNA. TRBV21-1 is a recognized pseudogene. The length of the CDR3 is 16 residues. The chain's CDR3 is CASSKVDVARGETQYF. CDR3 DNA sequence: TGTGCCAGCAGCAAAGTAGATGTGGCCCGGGGGGAGACCCAGTACTTC.

V gene TRBV2 combines with J gene TRBJ1-1; TRBD1 aligns across 8 bases. Germline CDR1 reads SNHLY; CDR2 reads FYNNEI. V lost 3 bases, J lost 1 base, and 1 base stayed unmatched. This CDR3 contains 14 residues. CDR3 DNA: TGTGCCAGCAGTGACGGACAGGGGAACACTGAAGCTTTCTTT. Residues: CASSDGQGNTEAFF.

The chain couples TRBV5-1 to TRBJ1-2; TRBD1 agrees at 9 bases. Germline values: CDR1 SGHRS, CDR2 YFSETQ. The CDR3 length is 14 residues. V lost 4 bases, J lost 8 bases, and 9 bases stayed unmatched. The CDR3 nucleotides are TGCGCCAGCAGCACCGGGACAGGGATTTACGGCTACACCTTC. Translating gives CASSTGTGIYGYTF.

This chain links TRBV10-3 with TRBJ1-5; 9 bases map to TRBD1. V shed 6 bases and J 6 bases; nucleotides not matched to a gene: 9. The CDR3 runs to 15 residues. Looked up from germline, CDR1 is ENHRY and CDR2 is SYGVKD. CDR3 sequence reads: CAISVGQGKVQPQHF. In DNA, the CDR3 is TGTGCCATCAGCGTTGGACAGGGGAAAGTTCAGCCCCAGCATTTT.

This chain links TRBV9 with TRBJ1-3, with 11 bases lining up with TRBD1. V was pared by 2 bases and J by 6 bases, with 4 bases of the junction left unmatched. The CDR3 sequence is 15 residues long. CDR1 and CDR2 (germline): SGDLS, YYNGEE. CDR3 DNA: TGTGCCAGCAGCGTGCGGGGACAGGGGGAAAACACCATATATTTT. Amino acids: CASSVRGQGENTIYF.